One T cell receptor (beta chain) is described in this entry. What it recognizes is unknown. Clones were sequenced by immunoSEQ multiplex PCR, and TCRdb holds only the in-frame ones, with some missing. The data show some 12,000 clones, about two thirds seen once. V lost 4 bases, J lost 2 bases, and 3 bases stayed unmatched. The CDR3 sequence is 14 residues long. The germline gives CDR1 LNHDA, CDR2 SQIVND (reference sequence). This record comes from a study of chemoradiotherapy in HPV16-positive cancers. As for the study in general: Functional T-cell assays on a couple of HPV16-positive patients' cells defined candidate HPV-specific clones and common TCR motifs.

Points from the study as a whole: HPV-specific T cells were functionally defined from only a couple of HPV16-positive patients. HPV-responsive T-cell expansion during chemoradiotherapy was linked to improved recurrence-free survival in HPV16-positive patients. Candidate HPV-specific clones and E7-related TCR motifs grew in tumor during treatment.

Sampling was done from a patient who underwent chemoradiotherapy. The source is a human donor with HPV-associated anogenital cancer. The chain joins TRBV19 to TRBJ2-3, with 7 bases fitting TRBD1. The chain's CDR3 is CASSKQGTTDTQYF. The DNA of the CDR3 is TGTGCCAGTAGTAAACAGGGGACCACAGATACGCAGTATTTT.